The sequence of this T cell receptor (beta chain) was determined in a study of blood T cell repertoires in COVID-19. Study as a whole: Both acute and convalescent COVID-19 samples were obtained from the United States, Italy and Spain. Nucleic acid was either cDNA or gDNA, and it came from T cells, B-cell-depleted T cells, or PBMCs.

Source study methods: Amplification of reference gene primers provided the estimated nucleated cell counts. Sequenced by immunoSEQ multiplex PCR; TCRdb stores in-frame clones only, minus some. V, J and clone size were drawn from that table, and D and trimming were deduced from the DNA. The sample shows about 23,000 clones, about 88% of them seen only once. CDR1 and CDR2 from the germline V gene are KGHDR and SFDVKD. Trimming shortened V by 3 bases and J by 2 bases, and 12 bases separated the two germline ends. The CDR3 runs to 15 residues. Material for sequencing was peripheral blood. This receptor was obtained from a human donor with acute or convalescent COVID-19. The donor label of this sample is uncertain. The chain combines TRBV24-1 with TRBJ2-5; perhaps TRBD2 as D (5 bases). CDR3 nucleotide sequence: TGTGCCACCAGTGATCCCGGAGAGGGACAAGAGACCCAGTACTTC. It yields the protein CATSDPGEGQETQYF.